This T cell receptor (beta chain) was captured in a study of blood T cell repertoires in COVID-19. About the study: Samples of COVID-19 (acute and convalescent) were obtained from the United States, Italy and Spain. T cells, B-cell-depleted T cells, or PBMCs supplied cDNA or gDNA.

Sequencing was performed with immunoSEQ multiplex PCR; in TCRdb, only in-frame clones are kept and a portion is missing. The sample has roughly 150,000 clones, around 79% seen once. Sequencing was done on a sample of peripheral blood. The TCR originated in a man aged 50 or older with active or convalescent COVID-19.

Here the CDR3 reads CASSLSGRGTDTQYF. CDR3 bases: TGTGCCAGCAGTCTTAGCGGGAGGGGCACAGATACGCAGTATTTT. The V call is TRBV28, the J call TRBJ2-3, with 11 bases matching TRBD2. This CDR3 has 15 residues. V shed 5 bases and J 1 base; nucleotides not matched to a gene: 2. Looked up from germline, CDR1 is MDHEN and CDR2 is SYDVKM.